The 18 T cell receptor beta chains in this list originate from one sample, sequenced in a study of blood T cell repertoires in COVID-19. Clones were read by immunoSEQ multiplex PCR, and TCRdb kept only the in-frame ones, dropping some. The table records about 80,000 clones, 88% of them present only once. Sequencing was carried out using peripheral blood. These receptors came from a woman over 75 with acute or convalescent COVID-19.

The CDR3 region is CASTPGQAGYGYTF. The CDR3 nucleotides read TGTGCCAGCACTCCGGGACAGGCGGGCTATGGCTACACCTTC. This chain connects TRBV6-5 to TRBJ1-2; TRBD1 agrees at 8 bases. Unmatched junction bases numbered 8, after V lost 7 bases and J lost 4 bases. This CDR3 spans 14 amino acids. CDR1 MNHEY and CDR2 SVGAGI come from the germline V gene.

The chain uses TRBV5-1 and TRBJ2-1; no firm D call. Trimming stripped 4 bases from V and 5 bases from J, with 7 bases between. This CDR3 has 12 amino acids. Per the germline V gene, CDR1 is SGHRS and CDR2 is YFSETQ. The CDR3 protein is CASSPPDNEQFF. The CDR3 bases are TGCGCCAGCAGCCCCCCGGACAATGAGCAGTTCTTC. The full variable domain, with the rest looked up from reference TRBV5-1 and TRBJ2-1, is KAGVTQTPRYLIKTRGQQVTLSCSPISGHRSVSWYQQTPGQGLQFLFEYFSETQRNKGNFPGRFSGRQFSNSRSEMNVSTLELGDSALYLCASSPPDNEQFFGPGTRLTVL.

The genes are TRBV6-2 or TRBV6-3 and TRBJ2-1; 11 positions match TRBD2. V trimming: 5 bases; J trimming: 1 base; junction bases outside the gene matches: 4. The CDR3 spans 16 residues. Per the germline V gene, CDR1 is MNHEY and CDR2 is SVGEGT. The CDR3 region has the DNA TGTGCCAGCAGTCGTAGCGGGGGGGCATCCTACAATGAGCAGTTCTTC. The encoded protein is CASSRSGGASYNEQFF.

This clone occurred a few times. V usage is TRBV5-1 and J usage is TRBJ2-1, with 9 bases lining up with TRBD2. CDR1 is SGHRS, CDR2 YFSETQ, per germline. Trimming took 4 bases from V and 10 from J; bases not matched to a gene: 9. The CDR3 sequence is 14 residues long. DNA for the CDR3: TGCGCCAGCAGCCTGGGCGGGGGGGCCAAAGAGCAGTTCTTC. Protein product: CASSLGGGAKEQFF.

The V call is TRBV4-2, the J call TRBJ2-1, with TRBD1 matching 8 bases. Germline CDR1 is LGHNA and CDR2 is YNFKEQ. This CDR3 has 13 residues. V shed 5 bases, J shed 10 bases, and the junction held 7 bases outside the gene matches. The DNA for the CDR3 is TGTGCCAGCAGCGTAGGACAGGGCGGCGAGCAGTTCTTC. This sequence encodes CASSVGQGGEQFF.

The table lists this clone with a few counts. At the DNA level, this CDR3 is encoded by other sequences in the same sample as well. The chain recombines TRBV7-2 with TRBJ2-5; 7 bases are a match to TRBD1. J was trimmed by 2 bases and V by 2 bases; bases with no gene match: 5. The CDR3 runs to 15 residues. CDR1 is SGHTA, CDR2 FQGNSA, per germline. The CDR3, as DNA: TGTGCCAGCAGCTTAACCGCAGGGGGACAAGAGACCCAGTACTTC. Translated: CASSLTAGGQETQYF.

CDR3 bases: TGTGCCAGCAGTTACCCATCAGGGGGCGCGGCTGAAGCTTTCTTT. Encoded protein: CASSYPSGGAAEAFF. The J gene is TRBJ1-1, the V gene TRBV6-6; 8 bases align to TRBD1. The CDR3 is 15 residues long. Per the germline V gene, CDR1 is MNHNY and CDR2 is SVGAGI (reference sequence). V trimming: 2 bases; J trimming: 6 bases; junction bases outside the gene matches: 8.

The CDR3 coding sequence is TGTGCCAGCAGCTATCCAACAGGGGTATCTGGGGCCAACGTCCTGACTTTC. It encodes CASSYPTGVSGANVLTF. This chain connects TRBV7-9 to TRBJ2-6, with TRBD1 matching over 7 bases. V trimming: 4 bases; J trimming: 1 base; junction bases outside the gene matches: 7. The CDR3 contains 17 residues. Looked up from germline, CDR1 is SEHNR and CDR2 is FQNEAQ (reference sequence).

The chain couples TRBV29-1 to TRBJ2-1, with TRBD2 identical over 7 bases. From germline, CDR1 is SQVTM and CDR2 ANQGSEA. The CDR3 covers 13 residues. The trim removed 3 bases at V and 8 bases at J, leaving 7 bases unmatched. CDR3 sequence: CSVDGLAGDEQFF. CDR3 nucleotide sequence: TGCAGCGTTGACGGGTTGGCGGGGGATGAGCAGTTCTTC.

CDR3: CASSVRVLSYNSPLHF. CDR3 DNA: TGTGCCAGCAGTGTCCGGGTCCTTTCTTATAATTCACCCCTCCACTTT. V and J are TRBV6-1 and TRBJ1-6; unclear D gene. Germline assignment: CDR1 MNHNS and CDR2 SASEGT. The CDR3 covers 16 residues. V was trimmed by 4 bases and J by 4 bases, leaving 14 bases between them.

This rearrangement joins TRBV12-2 to TRBJ2-1; the DNA was not used to check the table's D call, TRBD1. TRBV12-2 is a listed pseudogene. The CDR3 extends over 17 amino acids. This CDR3 reads CASRLARAGQGSDEQFF. Here the CDR3 DNA reads TGTGCAAGTCGCTTAGCGCGCGCGGGACAGGGTTCGGATGAGCAGTTCTTC.

In its sample, this clone was seen a few times. The gene calls are TRBV5-5 and TRBJ1-6; D unresolved. The CDR3 spans 15 residues. CDR1 SGHKS and CDR2 YYEKEE come from the germline V gene (reference sequence). V lost 0 bases and J 7 bases, leaving 11 bases between the germline ends. The CDR3 reads CASSLDPRPNSPLHF. In nucleotides, the CDR3 is TGTGCCAGCAGCTTGGATCCCAGGCCCAATTCACCCCTCCACTTT.

The CDR3 region has the DNA TGTGCCAGCAGCTCCGGGACAGGGTCGAACACCGGGGAGCTGTTTTTT. This sequence encodes CASSSGTGSNTGELFF. V gene TRBV11-2 combines with J gene TRBJ2-2; 9 positions agree with TRBD1. Germline-derived CDR1 and CDR2 are SGHAT and FQNNGV. V shed 4 bases, J shed 0 bases, and the junction held 3 bases outside the gene matches. This CDR3 contains 16 residues.

The genes are TRBV19 and TRBJ2-7; D gene ambiguous. Deletions cut 6 bases from V and 0 bases from J, with 9 bases between. CDR1 is LNHDA, CDR2 SQIVND, per germline (reference sequence). The CDR3 loop spans 13 amino acids. The CDR3 is CASSARNSYEQYF. The CDR3, as DNA: TGTGCCAGTAGCGCTAGAAACTCCTACGAGCAGTACTTC.

This rearrangement joins TRBV4-2 to TRBJ1-5, with D possibly matching TRBD1 (6 bases). The V end lost 4 bases, the J end lost 1 base, and 14 bases lay between the germline ends. The germline CDR1 and CDR2 sequences are LGHNA and YNFKEQ. The CDR3 is 16 residues long. CDR3 in amino acids: CASSLYRDTSNQPQHF. The CDR3 DNA sequence: TGTGCCAGCAGCCTATACCGGGACACCAGCAATCAGCCCCAGCATTTT.

This clone has a single count. The V and J genes are TRBV30 and TRBJ2-2; D ambiguous. The CDR3 contains 11 residues. Trimming shortened V by 3 bases and J by 10 bases, and 9 bases separated the two germline ends. The germline V gene encodes CDR1 GTSNPN and CDR2 SVGIG (reference sequence). The DNA of the CDR3 is TGTGCCTGGAGGCCCTACGAGGAGCTGTTTTTT. Residues: CAWRPYEELFF.

The V call is TRBV6-5, the J call TRBJ2-1; no clear D gene. In germline, CDR1 is MNHEY, CDR2 SVGAGI. Trimming took off 6 bases at V and 0 bases at J, with 12 bases between the two ends. The CDR3 spans 15 residues. The CDR3 DNA sequence: TGTGCCAGCAGGGCCTTCACTATCTCCTACAATGAGCAGTTCTTC. Translating it yields CASRAFTISYNEQFF.

The CDR3: CASSYTGGTSPLHF. The CDR3 DNA is TGTGCCAGCAGCTATACAGGGGGCACCTCACCCCTCCACTTT. This chain connects TRBV5-6 to TRBJ1-6, with TRBD1 identical over 9 bases. In germline, CDR1 is SGHDT, CDR2 YYEEEE. The junction had 5 bases not matched to a gene; V was cut back by 3 bases and J by 10 bases. The CDR3 extends over 14 amino acids. The variable domain in full, with the rest retrieved from reference TRBV5-6 and TRBJ1-6, is DAGVTQSPTHLIKTRGQQVTLRCSPKSGHDTVSWYQQALGQGPQFIFQYYEEEERQRGNFPDRFSGHQFPNYSSELNVNALLLGDSALYLCASSYTGGTSPLHFGNGTRLTVT.